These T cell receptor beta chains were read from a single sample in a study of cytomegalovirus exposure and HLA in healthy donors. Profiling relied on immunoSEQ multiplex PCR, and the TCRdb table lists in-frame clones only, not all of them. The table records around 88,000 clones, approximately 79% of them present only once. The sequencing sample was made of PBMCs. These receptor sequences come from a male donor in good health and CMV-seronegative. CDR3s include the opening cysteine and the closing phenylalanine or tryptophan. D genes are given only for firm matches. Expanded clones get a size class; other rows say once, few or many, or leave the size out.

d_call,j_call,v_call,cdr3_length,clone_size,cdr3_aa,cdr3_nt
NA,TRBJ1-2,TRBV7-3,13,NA,CASSTVGGDGYTF,TGTGCCAGCAGCACAGTCGGGGGGGATGGCTACACCTTC
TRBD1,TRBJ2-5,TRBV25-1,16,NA,CASSDLSGQGTETQYF,TGTGCCAGCAGTGACCTCTCCGGACAGGGGACCGAGACCCAGTACTTC
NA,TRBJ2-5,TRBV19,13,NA,CASSTGPQETQYF,TGTGCCAGTAGTACGGGTCCCCAAGAGACCCAGTACTTC
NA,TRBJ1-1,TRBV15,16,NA,CATSRRWVDSYTEAFF,TGTGCCACCAGCAGAAGATGGGTCGACAGCTACACTGAAGCTTTCTTT
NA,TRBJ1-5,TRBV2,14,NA,CASRPRGGDQPQHF,TGTGCCAGCAGACCCCGGGGGGGAGATCAGCCCCAGCATTTT
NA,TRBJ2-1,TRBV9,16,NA,CASSVSSRVDYNEQFF,TGTGCCAGCAGCGTTTCCTCCAGGGTAGACTACAATGAGCAGTTCTTC
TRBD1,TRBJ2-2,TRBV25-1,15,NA,CASRPRQGATGELFF,TGTGCCAGCAGACCCCGACAGGGGGCTACCGGGGAGCTGTTTTTT
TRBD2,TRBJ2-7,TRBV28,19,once,CASSRNRIRLAGGPYEQYF,TGTGCCAGCAGTCGAAATAGAATAAGACTAGCGGGAGGGCCCTACGAGCAGTACTTC
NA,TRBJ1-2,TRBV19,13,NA,CASSGGPRYGYTF,TGTGCCAGTAGTGGCGGGCCCCGATATGGCTACACCTTC
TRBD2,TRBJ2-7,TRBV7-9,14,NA,CASSALAGHYEQYF,TGTGCCAGCAGCGCACTAGCGGGCCACTACGAGCAGTACTTC
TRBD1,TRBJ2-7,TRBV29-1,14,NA,CSVAVGQASYEQYF,TGCAGCGTTGCTGTAGGACAGGCATCCTACGAGCAGTACTTC
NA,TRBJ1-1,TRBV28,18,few,CASSFIGARHLMNTEAFF,TGTGCCAGCAGTTTCATTGGGGCTCGACACCTCATGAACACTGAAGCTTTCTTT
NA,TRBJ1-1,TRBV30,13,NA,CAWSVQTTTEAFF,TGTGCCTGGAGCGTCCAGACTACCACTGAAGCTTTCTTT
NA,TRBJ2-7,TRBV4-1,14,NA,CASSQDDSLNEQYF,TGCGCCAGCAGCCAAGATGACAGCCTGAACGAGCAGTACTTC
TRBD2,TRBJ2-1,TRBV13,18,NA,CASSLGLAGGLVYNEQFF,TGTGCCAGCAGCTTGGGACTAGCGGGAGGGCTGGTCTACAATGAGCAGTTCTTC
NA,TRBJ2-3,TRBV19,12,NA,CASSIGGDTQYF,TGTGCCAGTAGTATTGGGGGGGATACGCAGTATTTT
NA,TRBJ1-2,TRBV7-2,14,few,CASSSSWQIYGYTF,TGTGCCAGCAGCTCTAGCTGGCAGATCTATGGCTACACCTTC
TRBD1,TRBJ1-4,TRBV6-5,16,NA,CASSYSGTGLAEKLFF,TGTGCCAGCAGTTACTCCGGGACAGGGCTAGCTGAAAAACTGTTTTTT
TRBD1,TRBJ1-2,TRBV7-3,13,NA,CASSLGTVYGYTF,TGTGCCAGCAGCTTAGGGACAGTCTATGGCTACACCTTC
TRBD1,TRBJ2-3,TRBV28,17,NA,CASKRFPGTGGTDTQYF,TGTGCCAGCAAACGGTTTCCGGGGACAGGGGGCACAGATACGCAGTATTTT
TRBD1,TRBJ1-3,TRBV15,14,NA,CATSRDLQDRLIYF,TGTGCCACCAGCAGAGATCTTCAGGACAGGCTCATATATTTT
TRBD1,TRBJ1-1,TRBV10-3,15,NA,CAISEAPRTGVEAFF,TGTGCCATCAGTGAGGCCCCACGGACAGGGGTTGAAGCTTTCTTT
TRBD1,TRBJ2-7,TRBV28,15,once,CASSRRDRGRREQYF,TGTGCCAGCAGCCGCCGGGACAGGGGGCGACGCGAGCAGTACTTC
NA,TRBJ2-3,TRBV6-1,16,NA,CASSESPGPSTDTQYF,TGTGCCAGCAGTGAAAGTCCTGGCCCTAGCACAGATACGCAGTATTTT
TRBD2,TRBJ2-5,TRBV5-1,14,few,CASSVGLDQETQYF,TGCGCCAGCAGCGTGGGACTAGACCAAGAGACCCAGTACTTC
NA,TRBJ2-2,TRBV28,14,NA,CASSLHGNTGELFF,TGTGCCAGCAGTTTACACGGGAACACCGGGGAGCTGTTTTTT
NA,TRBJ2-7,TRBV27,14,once,CASSLLVNSYEQYF,TGTGCCAGCAGTTTACTAGTAAACTCCTACGAGCAGTACTTC
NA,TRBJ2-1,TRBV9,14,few,CASSAPWGSNEQFF,TGTGCCAGCAGCGCCCCCTGGGGCAGCAATGAGCAGTTCTTC
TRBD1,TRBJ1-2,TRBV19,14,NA,CASSPQTGITGYTF,TGTGCCAGTAGTCCTCAGACAGGGATCACTGGCTACACCTTC
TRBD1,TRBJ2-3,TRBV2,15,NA,CASSEVRGRGDTQYF,TGTGCCAGCAGTGAAGTCAGGGGGCGAGGAGATACGCAGTATTTT
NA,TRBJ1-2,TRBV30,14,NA,CAWSHRRGYYGYTF,TGTGCCTGGAGTCACAGAAGGGGTTACTATGGCTACACCTTC